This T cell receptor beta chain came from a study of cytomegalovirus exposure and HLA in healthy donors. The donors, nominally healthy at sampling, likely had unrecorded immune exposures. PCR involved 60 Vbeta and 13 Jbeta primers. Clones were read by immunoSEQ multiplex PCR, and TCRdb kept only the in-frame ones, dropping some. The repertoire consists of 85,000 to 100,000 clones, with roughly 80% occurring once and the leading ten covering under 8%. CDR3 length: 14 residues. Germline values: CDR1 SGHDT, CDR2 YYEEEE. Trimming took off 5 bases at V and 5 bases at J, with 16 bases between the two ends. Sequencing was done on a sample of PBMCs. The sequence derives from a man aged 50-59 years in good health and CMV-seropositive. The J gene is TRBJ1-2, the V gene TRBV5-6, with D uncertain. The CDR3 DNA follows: TGTGCCAGCAGTCCGCCCCGGGATTGGTATGGCTACACCTTC. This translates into CASSPPRDWYGYTF.